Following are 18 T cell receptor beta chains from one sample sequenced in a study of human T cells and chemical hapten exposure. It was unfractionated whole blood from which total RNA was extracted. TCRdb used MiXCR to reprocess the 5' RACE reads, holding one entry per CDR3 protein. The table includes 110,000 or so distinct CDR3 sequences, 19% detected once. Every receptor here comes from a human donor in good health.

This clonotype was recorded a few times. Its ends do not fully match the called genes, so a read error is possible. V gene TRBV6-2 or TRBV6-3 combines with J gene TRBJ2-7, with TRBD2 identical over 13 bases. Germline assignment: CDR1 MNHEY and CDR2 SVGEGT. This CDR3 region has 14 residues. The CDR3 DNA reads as TGTGCCAGCAGTTACTCCACCGGGACTAGCGGGATTAACTTC. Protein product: CASSYSTGTSGINF.

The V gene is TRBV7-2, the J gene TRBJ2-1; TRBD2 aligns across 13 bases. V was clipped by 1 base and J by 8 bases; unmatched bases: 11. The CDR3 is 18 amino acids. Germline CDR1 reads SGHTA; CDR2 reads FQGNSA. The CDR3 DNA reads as TGTGCCAGCAGCTTAGGCAGGGGACTAGCGGGATTGGGGGATGAGCAGTTCTTC. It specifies CASSLGRGLAGLGDEQFF.

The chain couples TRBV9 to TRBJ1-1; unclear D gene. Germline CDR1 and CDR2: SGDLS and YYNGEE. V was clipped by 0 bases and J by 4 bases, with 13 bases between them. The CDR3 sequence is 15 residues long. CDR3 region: CASSVASSGFTEAFF. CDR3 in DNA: TGTGCCAGCAGCGTAGCGAGTTCAGGTTTCACTGAAGCTTTCTTT.

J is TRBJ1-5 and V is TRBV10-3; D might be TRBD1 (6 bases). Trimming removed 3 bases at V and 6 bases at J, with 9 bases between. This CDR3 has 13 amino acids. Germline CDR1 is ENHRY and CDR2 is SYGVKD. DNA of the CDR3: TGTGCCATCAGTGAACAGGGCGGTCAGCCCCAGCATTTT. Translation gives CAISEQGGQPQHF.

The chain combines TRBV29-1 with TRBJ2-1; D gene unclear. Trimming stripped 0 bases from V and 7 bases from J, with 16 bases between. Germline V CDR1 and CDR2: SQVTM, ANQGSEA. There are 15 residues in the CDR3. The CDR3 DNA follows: TGCAGCGTTGAAGATACGGGCCTTGTGGGGAATGAGCAGTTCTTC. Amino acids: CSVEDTGLVGNEQFF.

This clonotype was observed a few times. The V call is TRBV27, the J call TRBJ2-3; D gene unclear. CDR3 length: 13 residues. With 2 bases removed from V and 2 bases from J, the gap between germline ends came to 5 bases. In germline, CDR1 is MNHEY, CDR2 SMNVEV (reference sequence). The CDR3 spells CASSLLYTDTQYF. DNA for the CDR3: TGTGCCAGCAGTTTACTTTACACAGATACGCAGTATTTT.

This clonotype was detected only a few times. CDR3: CATSRIGVGEQFF. CDR3 nucleotide sequence: TGTGCCACCAGCAGGATCGGTGTGGGTGAGCAGTTCTTC. V and J are TRBV24-1 and TRBJ2-1; D is unclear. V gave up 7 bases and J gave up 9 bases, with 15 bases separating them. The CDR3 consists of 13 residues. CDR1 and CDR2 from the germline V gene are KGHDR and SFDVKD.

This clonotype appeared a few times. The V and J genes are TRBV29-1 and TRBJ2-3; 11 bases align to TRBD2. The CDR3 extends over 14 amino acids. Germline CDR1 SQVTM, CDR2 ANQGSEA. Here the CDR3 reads CSYRLAGTTDTQYF. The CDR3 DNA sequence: TGCAGTTATCGACTAGCGGGGACCACAGATACGCAGTATTTT.

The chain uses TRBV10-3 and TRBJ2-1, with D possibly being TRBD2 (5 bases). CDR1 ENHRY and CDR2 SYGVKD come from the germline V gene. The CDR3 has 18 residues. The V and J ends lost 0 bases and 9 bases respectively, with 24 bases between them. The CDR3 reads CAISESVVAVSGVVEQFF. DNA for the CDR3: TGTGCCATCAGTGAGTCTGTGGTCGCGGTGAGCGGTGTAGTTGAGCAGTTCTTC.

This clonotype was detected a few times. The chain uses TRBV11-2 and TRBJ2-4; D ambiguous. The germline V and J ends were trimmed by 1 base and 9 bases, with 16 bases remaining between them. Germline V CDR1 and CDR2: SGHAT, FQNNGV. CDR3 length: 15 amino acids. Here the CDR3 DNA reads TGTGCCAGCAGCTTAGTATGGTCAACAGCGAGCATTCAGTACTTC. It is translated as CASSLVWSTASIQYF.

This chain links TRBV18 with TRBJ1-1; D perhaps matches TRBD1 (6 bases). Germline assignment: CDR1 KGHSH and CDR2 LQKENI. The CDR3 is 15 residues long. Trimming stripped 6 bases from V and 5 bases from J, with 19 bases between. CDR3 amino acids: CASSQVGGIGTEAFF. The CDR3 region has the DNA TGTGCCAGCTCTCAAGTTGGGGGCATAGGGACTGAAGCTTTCTTT. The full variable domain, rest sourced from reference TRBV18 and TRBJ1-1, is NAGVMQNPRHLVRRRGQEARLRCSPMKGHSHVYWYRQLPEEGLKFMVYLQKENIIDESGMPKERFSAEFPKEGPSILRIQQVVRGDSAAYFCASSQVGGIGTEAFFGQGTRLTVV.

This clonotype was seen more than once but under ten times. DNA of the CDR3: TGTGCCAGCAGTGACTACAGGGTCGTAGGGAATGAGCAGTTCTTC. This codes for CASSDYRVVGNEQFF. This chain links TRBV6-1 with TRBJ2-1; tentative D call: TRBD1 (6 bases). Between the trimmed V and J ends, which lost 3 bases and 7 bases, there was a span of 16 bases. Looked up from germline, CDR1 is MNHNS and CDR2 is SASEGT. CDR3 length: 15 amino acids.

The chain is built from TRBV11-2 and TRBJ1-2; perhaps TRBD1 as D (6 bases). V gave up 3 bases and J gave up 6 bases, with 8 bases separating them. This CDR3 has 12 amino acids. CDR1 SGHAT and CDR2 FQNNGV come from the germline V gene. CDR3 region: CASSLGANGYTF. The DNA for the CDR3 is TGTGCCAGCAGCTTGGGGGCGAATGGCTACACCTTC.

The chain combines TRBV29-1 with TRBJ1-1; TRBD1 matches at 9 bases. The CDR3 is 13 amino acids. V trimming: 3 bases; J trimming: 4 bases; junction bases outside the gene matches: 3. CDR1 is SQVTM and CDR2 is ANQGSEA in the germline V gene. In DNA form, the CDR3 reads TGCAGCGTTGATTCGACAGGGGGCACTGAAGCTTTCTTT. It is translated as CSVDSTGGTEAFF.

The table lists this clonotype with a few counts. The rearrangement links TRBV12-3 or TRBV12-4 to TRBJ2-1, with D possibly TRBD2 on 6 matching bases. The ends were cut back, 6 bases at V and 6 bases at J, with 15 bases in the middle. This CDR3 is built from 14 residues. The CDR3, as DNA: TGTGCCAGCAGCACACCCTTAGCGGCCAATGAGCAGTTCTTC. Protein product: CASSTPLAANEQFF.

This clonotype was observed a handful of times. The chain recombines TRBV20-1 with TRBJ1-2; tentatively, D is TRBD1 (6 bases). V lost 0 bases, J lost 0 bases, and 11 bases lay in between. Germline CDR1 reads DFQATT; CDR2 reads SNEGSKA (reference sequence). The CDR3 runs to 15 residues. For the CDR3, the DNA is TGCAGTGCTAGAGATACGGGGGGCTCTAACTATGGCTACACCTTC. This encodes CSARDTGGSNYGYTF.

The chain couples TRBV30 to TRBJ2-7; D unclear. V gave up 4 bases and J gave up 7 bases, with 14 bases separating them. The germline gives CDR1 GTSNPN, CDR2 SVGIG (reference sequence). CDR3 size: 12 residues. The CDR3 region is CAWIPEGREQYF. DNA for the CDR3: TGTGCCTGGATCCCCGAAGGGCGGGAGCAGTACTTC.

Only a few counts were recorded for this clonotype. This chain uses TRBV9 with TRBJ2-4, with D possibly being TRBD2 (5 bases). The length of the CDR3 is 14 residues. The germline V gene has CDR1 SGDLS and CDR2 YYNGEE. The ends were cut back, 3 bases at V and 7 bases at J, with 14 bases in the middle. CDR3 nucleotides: TGTGCCAGCAGCGACAGCGGCCCCGCGAACATTCAGTACTTC. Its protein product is CASSDSGPANIQYF.